Shown below are 11 T cell receptor beta chains from a single sample sequenced in a study of blood T cell repertoires in COVID-19 (dated by TCRdb to about 2020). The library was produced with the immunoSEQ multiplex PCR assay. The clones in this table, taken by TCRdb from immuneACCESS, are in-frame only. Not every clone is retained; where verified, under half of the shortfall comes from an unresolved V gene, and the cause of the rest is unknown. This sample has tens of thousands of clones in its table, and 75% to 85% of those were observed once. Approximately 25% of the sample is held by the ten biggest clonotypes. The specimen was peripheral blood. The receptors come from a human donor in a cohort sampled during active COVID-19.

This clone was observed a handful of times. J is TRBJ2-1 and V is TRBV25-1; tentatively, D is TRBD2 (5 bases). Deletions cut 8 bases from V and 5 bases from J, with 7 bases between. CDR1 and CDR2 (germline): MGHDK, SYGVNS. This CDR3 is 11 amino acids long. DNA of the CDR3: TGTGCCAGCGGGAGACACAATGAGCAGTTCTTC. Protein product: CASGRHNEQFF.

The sample holds a few counts of this clone. The rearrangement links TRBV19 to TRBJ2-5, with D maybe TRBD1 (5 bases). Trimming shortened V by 1 base and J by 5 bases, and 11 bases separated the two germline ends. Germline V CDR1 and CDR2: LNHDA, SQIVND (reference sequence). CDR3 length equals 14 residues. The DNA of the CDR3 is TGTGCCAGTAGTATAGGGCAGGGTAAGGAGACCCAGTACTTC. Protein sequence: CASSIGQGKETQYF.

This clone counts as medium-sized (0.01 to 0.1%). The rearrangement uses TRBV28 and TRBJ2-1; no clear D gene. Germline V gene data show CDR1 as MDHEN and CDR2 as SYDVKM. CDR3 length: 13 amino acids. The V end lost 2 bases, the J end lost 4 bases, and 6 bases lay between the germline ends. The CDR3 coding sequence is TGTGCCAGCAGTTTACCCGGTTACAATGAGCAGTTCTTC. It yields the protein CASSLPGYNEQFF. The complete variable domain, with remaining parts taken from reference TRBV28 and TRBJ2-1, reads DVKVTQSSRYLVKRTGEKVFLECVQDMDHENMFWYRQDPGLGLRLIYFSYDVKMKEKGDIPEGYSVSREKKERFSLILESASTNQTSMYLCASSLPGYNEQFFGPGTRLTVL.

The chain uses TRBV7-2 and TRBJ2-7, with a possible D match to TRBD2 (6 bases). Trimming took 5 bases from V and 2 from J, leaving 16 bases between them. Germline V lookup: CDR1 SGHTA, CDR2 FQGNSA. This CDR3 has 15 residues. The CDR3 is CASSPLASDTYEQYF. DNA of the CDR3: TGTGCCAGCAGCCCCCTCGCTAGCGATACCTACGAGCAGTACTTC.

This clone has a handful of counts. This chain uses TRBV4-1 with TRBJ1-5, with a possible D match to TRBD1 (6 bases). The CDR3 is 14 residues long. Trimming stripped 0 bases from V and 12 bases from J, with 15 bases between. Germline V gives CDR1 MGHRA, CDR2 YSYEKL. The CDR3 coding sequence is TGCGCCAGCAGCCAAGATCCGACAGGCGGGGGCCAGCATTTT. Its translation is CASSQDPTGGGQHF.

The chain combines TRBV11-2 with TRBJ2-7, with D unclear. The CDR3 is 11 residues long. V lost 4 bases and J lost 4, with 5 bases in between. Germline V CDR1 and CDR2: SGHAT, FQNNGV. Written as DNA, the CDR3 is TGTGCCAGCAGCTCATTTTACGAGCAGTACTTC. Residues: CASSSFYEQYF. Full variable domain (remainder filled in from reference TRBV11-2 and TRBJ2-7): EAGVAQSPRYKIIEKRQSVAFWCNPISGHATLYWYQQILGQGPKLLIQFQNNGVVDDSQLPKDRFSAERLKGVDSTLKIQPAKLEDSAVYLCASSSFYEQYFGPGTRLTVT.

The J gene is TRBJ1-1, the V gene TRBV9, with D possibly TRBD1 on 5 matching bases. Trimming removed 0 bases from V and 6 bases from J, with 9 bases in between. The germline CDR1 and CDR2 sequences are SGDLS and YYNGEE. The length of the CDR3 is 13 residues. The chain's CDR3 is CASSVADSSEAFF. The CDR3 DNA is TGTGCCAGCAGCGTAGCTGACAGCTCTGAAGCTTTCTTT.

The V call is TRBV6-2 or TRBV6-3, the J call TRBJ2-5, with D tentatively TRBD1 (5 bases). The CDR3 is 15 residues long. The V and J ends lost 6 bases and 6 bases respectively, with 20 bases between them. Germline V gene lookup returns CDR1 MNHEY and CDR2 SVGEGT. CDR3 sequence reads: CASSHGRGRSKTQYF. The CDR3 nucleotides read TGTGCCAGCAGCCACGGAAGGGGCCGGTCGAAGACCCAGTACTTC.

The rearrangement uses TRBV6-2 or TRBV6-3 and TRBJ2-1, with 8 bases matching TRBD2. V lost 2 bases, J lost 1 base, and 13 bases stayed unmatched. The CDR3 contains 19 residues. CDR1 and CDR2 (germline): MNHEY, SVGEGT. CDR3 residues: CASSYPGPSGGVSYNEQFF. The CDR3 coding sequence is TGTGCCAGCAGTTACCCGGGGCCCTCGGGAGGGGTTTCCTACAATGAGCAGTTCTTC.

The V gene is TRBV18, the J gene TRBJ1-1, with 8 bases identical to TRBD1. Germline loops: CDR1 KGHSH, CDR2 LQKENI. Trimming at V came to 3 bases and at J to 1 base, leaving 4 bases not matched to a gene. This CDR3 has 15 amino acids. In DNA, the CDR3 is TGTGCCAGCTCACCGAAACAGGGGGGGAACACTGAAGCTTTCTTT. Protein sequence: CASSPKQGGNTEAFF.

The chain links TRBV29-1 to TRBJ1-1; D gene ambiguous. V was shortened by 4 bases and J by 8 bases, with 11 bases between the two germline ends. Germline CDR1 and CDR2: SQVTM and ANQGSEA. The CDR3 contains 11 residues. Here the CDR3 reads CSVVRQLEAFF. For the CDR3, the DNA is TGCAGCGTTGTGAGGCAGCTAGAAGCTTTCTTT.